This T cell receptor beta chain is from a study of cytomegalovirus exposure and HLA in healthy donors. This clone was seen many times. Sequencing was performed with immunoSEQ multiplex PCR; in TCRdb, only in-frame clones are kept and a portion is missing. Here the sample spans more than 95,000 clones, roughly 90% being singletons. The specimen sequenced was PBMCs. The clonotype comes from a woman aged 18-29 years in good health and CMV-seronegative.

The CDR3 DNA follows: TGTGCCAGTAGTATTGACTTGCGGGAGCAGTACTTC. It specifies CASSIDLREQYF. The rearrangement joins TRBV19 to TRBJ2-7; D not resolved. CDR3 length equals 12 residues. Germline CDR1 reads LNHDA; CDR2 reads SQIVND (reference sequence). The ends were cut back, 3 bases at V and 7 bases at J, with 10 bases in the middle.